This T cell receptor beta chain was identified in a study of beta chain features in type 1 diabetes. Findings of the study overall: Across all four CD4+ subsets, people with type 1 diabetes showed modestly shorter TCRB CDR3s. Within the patient group, naive, central memory and Treg TCRB repertoires appeared more similar to each other than within healthy donors. VDJ junctions in type 1 diabetes patients carried more deletions and fewer insertions.

This clone was seen only a few times. Its cognate antigen is unknown. Sorting based on CD45RO/CCR7/CD25/CD127/CD95/CD27 separated CD4+ naive, central memory, regulatory and stem cell-like memory cells. V was pared by 4 bases and J by 6 bases, with 13 bases between. Germline V CDR1 and CDR2: ENHRY, SYGVKD. There are 14 residues in the CDR3. Since all of the isolated RNA was reverse transcribed, expressed TCRB transcripts were what got sequenced. Some clones are missing from TCRdb's copy, which holds only in-frame ones; the method was immunoSEQ multiplex PCR. The data contain fewer than 300,000 clones, around 21% of them singletons.

The sequence was collected from a woman aged 40 to 50 with type 1 diabetes. Specimen: naive CD4+ T cells from blood. This chain uses TRBV10-3 with TRBJ2-1; no clear D gene. The CDR3 region has the DNA TGTGCCATCAGTGGTGGAGAGCAGACCAATGAGCAGTTCTTC. It yields the protein CAISGGEQTNEQFF.